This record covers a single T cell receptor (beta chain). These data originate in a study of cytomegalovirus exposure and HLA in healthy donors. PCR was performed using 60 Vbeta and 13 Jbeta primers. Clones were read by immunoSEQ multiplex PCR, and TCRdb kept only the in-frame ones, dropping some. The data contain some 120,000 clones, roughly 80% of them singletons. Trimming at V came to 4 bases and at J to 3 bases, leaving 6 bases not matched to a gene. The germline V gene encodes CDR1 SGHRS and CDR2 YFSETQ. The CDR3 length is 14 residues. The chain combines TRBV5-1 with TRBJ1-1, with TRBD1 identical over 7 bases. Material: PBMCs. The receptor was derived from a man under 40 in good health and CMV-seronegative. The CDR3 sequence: CASSRDRADTEAFF. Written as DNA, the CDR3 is TGCGCCAGCAGCAGAGACAGGGCGGACACTGAAGCTTTCTTT.